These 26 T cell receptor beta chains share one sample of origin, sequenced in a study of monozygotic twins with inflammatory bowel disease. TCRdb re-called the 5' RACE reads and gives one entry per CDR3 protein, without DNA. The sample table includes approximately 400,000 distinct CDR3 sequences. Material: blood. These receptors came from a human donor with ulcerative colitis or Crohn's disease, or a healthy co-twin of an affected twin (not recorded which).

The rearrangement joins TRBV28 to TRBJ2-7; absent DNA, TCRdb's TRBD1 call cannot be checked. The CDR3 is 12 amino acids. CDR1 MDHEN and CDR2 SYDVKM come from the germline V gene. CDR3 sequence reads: CASYTGDYEQYF. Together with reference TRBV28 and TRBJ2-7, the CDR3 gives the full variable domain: DVKVTQSSRYLVKRTGEKVFLECVQDMDHENMFWYRQDPGLGLRLIYFSYDVKMKEKGDIPEGYSVSREKKERFSLILESASTNQTSMYLCASYTGDYEQYFGPGTRLTVT.

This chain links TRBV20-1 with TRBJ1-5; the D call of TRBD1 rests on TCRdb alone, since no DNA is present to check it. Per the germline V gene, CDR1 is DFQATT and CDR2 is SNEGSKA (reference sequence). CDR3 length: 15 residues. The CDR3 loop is CSAREGTGLNQPQHF.

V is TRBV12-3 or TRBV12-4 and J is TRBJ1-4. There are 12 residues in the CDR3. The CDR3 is CASKGPNEKLFF.

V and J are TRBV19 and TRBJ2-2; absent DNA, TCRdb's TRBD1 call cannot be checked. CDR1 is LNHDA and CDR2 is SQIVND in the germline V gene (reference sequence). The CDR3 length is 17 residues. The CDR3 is CASSIGDNLANTGELFF.

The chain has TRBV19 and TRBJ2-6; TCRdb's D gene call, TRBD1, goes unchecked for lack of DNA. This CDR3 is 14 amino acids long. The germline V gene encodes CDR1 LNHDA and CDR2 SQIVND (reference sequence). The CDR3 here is CASSLEGQGLVLTF.

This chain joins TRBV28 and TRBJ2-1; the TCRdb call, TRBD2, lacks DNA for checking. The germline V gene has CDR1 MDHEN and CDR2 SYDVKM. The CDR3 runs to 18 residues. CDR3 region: CASSRGQGGLADSNEQFF.

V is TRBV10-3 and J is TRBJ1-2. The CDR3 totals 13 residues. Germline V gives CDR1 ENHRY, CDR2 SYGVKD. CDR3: CAIRETENYGYTF.

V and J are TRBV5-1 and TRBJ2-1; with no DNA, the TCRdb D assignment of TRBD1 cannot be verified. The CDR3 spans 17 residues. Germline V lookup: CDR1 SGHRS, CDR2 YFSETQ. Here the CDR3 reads CASSLPLGQGAGDEQFF. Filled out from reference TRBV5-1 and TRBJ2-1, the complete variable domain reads KAGVTQTPRYLIKTRGQQVTLSCSPISGHRSVSWYQQTPGQGLQFLFEYFSETQRNKGNFPGRFSGRQFSNSRSEMNVSTLELGDSALYLCASSLPLGQGAGDEQFFGPGTRLTVL.

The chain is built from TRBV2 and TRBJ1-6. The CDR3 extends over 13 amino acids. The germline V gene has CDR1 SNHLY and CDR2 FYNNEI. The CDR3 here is CASLRSTNSPLHF.

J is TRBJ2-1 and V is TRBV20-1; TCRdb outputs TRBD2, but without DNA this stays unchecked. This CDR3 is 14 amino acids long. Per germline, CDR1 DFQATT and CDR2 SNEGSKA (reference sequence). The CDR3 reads CSAKTAGSYNEQFF.

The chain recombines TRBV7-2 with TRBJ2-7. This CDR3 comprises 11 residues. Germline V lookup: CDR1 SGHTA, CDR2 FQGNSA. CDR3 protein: CASSVSYEQYF.

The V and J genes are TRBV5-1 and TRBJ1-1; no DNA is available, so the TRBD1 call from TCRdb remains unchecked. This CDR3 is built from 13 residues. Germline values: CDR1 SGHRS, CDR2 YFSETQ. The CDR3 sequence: CASSSTGNTEAFF.

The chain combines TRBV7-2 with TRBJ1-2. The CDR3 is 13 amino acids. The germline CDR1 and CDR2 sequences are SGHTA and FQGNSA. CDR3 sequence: CASRKTDNYGYTF.

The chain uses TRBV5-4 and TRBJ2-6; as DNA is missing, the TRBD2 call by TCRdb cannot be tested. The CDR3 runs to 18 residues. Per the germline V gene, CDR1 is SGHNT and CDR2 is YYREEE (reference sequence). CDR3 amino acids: CASSLGLAGFSGANVLTF.

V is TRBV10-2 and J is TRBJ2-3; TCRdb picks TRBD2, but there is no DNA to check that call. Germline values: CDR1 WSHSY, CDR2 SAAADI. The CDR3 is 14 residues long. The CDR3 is CASRSGLGSDTQYF.

The CDR3 protein is CSARDLLAGGADEQYF. The J gene is TRBJ2-7, the V gene TRBV20-1; TCRdb's D call of TRBD1 is untestable without DNA. The germline V gene has CDR1 DFQATT and CDR2 SNEGSKA (reference sequence). This CDR3 contains 16 residues.

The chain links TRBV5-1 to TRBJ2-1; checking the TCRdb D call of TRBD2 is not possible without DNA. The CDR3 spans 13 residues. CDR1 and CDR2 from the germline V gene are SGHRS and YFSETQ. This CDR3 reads CASGLAEVNEQFF.

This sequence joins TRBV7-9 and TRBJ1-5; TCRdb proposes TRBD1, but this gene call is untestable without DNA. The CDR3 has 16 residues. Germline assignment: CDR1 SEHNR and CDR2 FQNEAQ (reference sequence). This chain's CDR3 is CASSLGPQGRNQPQHF.

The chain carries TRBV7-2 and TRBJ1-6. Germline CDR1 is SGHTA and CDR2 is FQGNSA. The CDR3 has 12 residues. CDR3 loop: CASSPSGTPLHF. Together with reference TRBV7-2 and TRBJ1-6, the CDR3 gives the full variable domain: GAGVSQSPSNKVTEKGKDVELRCDPISGHTALYWYRQSLGQGLEFLIYFQGNSAPDKSGLPSDRFSAERTGGSVSTLTIQRTQQEDSAVYLCASSPSGTPLHFGNGTRLTVT.

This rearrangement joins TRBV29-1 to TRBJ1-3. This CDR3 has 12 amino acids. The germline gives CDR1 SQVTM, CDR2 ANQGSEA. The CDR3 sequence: CSVAVSGNTIYF.

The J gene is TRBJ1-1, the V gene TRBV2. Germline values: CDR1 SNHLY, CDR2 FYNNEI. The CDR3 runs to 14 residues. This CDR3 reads CASSKDIGLNEAFF.

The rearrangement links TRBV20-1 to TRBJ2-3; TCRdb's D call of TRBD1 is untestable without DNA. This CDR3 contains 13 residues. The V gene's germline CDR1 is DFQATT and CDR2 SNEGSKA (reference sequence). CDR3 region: CSASGPRLDTQYF.

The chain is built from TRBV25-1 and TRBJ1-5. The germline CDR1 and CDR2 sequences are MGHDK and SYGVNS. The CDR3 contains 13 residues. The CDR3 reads CASSEGERQPQHF.

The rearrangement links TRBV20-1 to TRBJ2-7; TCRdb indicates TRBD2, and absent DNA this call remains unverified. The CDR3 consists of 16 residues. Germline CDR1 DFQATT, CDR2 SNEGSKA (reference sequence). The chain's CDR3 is CSAESQILAGSYEQYF.

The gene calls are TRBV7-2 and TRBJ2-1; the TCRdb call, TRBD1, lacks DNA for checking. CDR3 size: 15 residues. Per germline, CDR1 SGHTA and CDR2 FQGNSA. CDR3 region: CASTTQGTANNEQFF.

The CDR3 loop is CRADRDTEAFF. The J gene is TRBJ1-1, the V gene TRBV20-1; TCRdb names TRBD1, which stays unverified in the absence of DNA. The CDR3 extends over 11 amino acids. Germline V lookup: CDR1 DFQATT, CDR2 SNEGSKA (reference sequence).